One and the same sample provided the 6 T cell receptor beta chains below, sequenced in a study of human thymus T cells. Assay: immunoSEQ multiplex PCR; the TCRdb copy retains only in-frame clones and omits some. The sample holds about 78,000 clones; approximately 97% are singletons and the top ten take under 0.035%. Thymus tissue was removed during corrective cardiac surgery. The sequenced sample was thymus tissue. The receptors shown here come from a boy under two years old with a congenital heart defect but otherwise immunologically healthy.

The chain carries TRBV5-4 and TRBJ1-2, with a possible D match to TRBD1 (5 bases). Trimming stripped 0 bases from V and 3 bases from J, with 12 bases between. From germline, CDR1 is SGHNT and CDR2 YYREEE (reference sequence). The CDR3 is made up of 15 amino acids. For the CDR3, the DNA is TGTGCCAGCAGCTTGGTGGCAGGGAGGGACTATGGCTACACCTTC. This encodes CASSLVAGRDYGYTF.

The rearrangement links TRBV27 to TRBJ2-3, with TRBD2 as a possible D gene (6 bases). Germline CDR1 reads MNHEY; CDR2 reads SMNVEV (reference sequence). V was cut by 8 bases and J by 3 bases, with 21 bases left in between. This CDR3 contains 16 residues. DNA of the CDR3: TGTGCCAGCCGGGCCAGGGCCGTACTAGCTACAGATACGCAGTATTTT. It is translated as CASRARAVLATDTQYF.

This rearrangement joins TRBV21-1 to TRBJ2-7; the table's TRBD2 call for D was not verified on the DNA. TRBV21-1 is tagged as a pseudogene. The CDR3 loop spans 17 amino acids. CDR3 bases: TGTGCCAGCAGCAAAAAGGTGGGAGGGTTTAGCCCCTACGAGCAGTACTTC. The encoded protein is CASSKKVGGFSPYEQYF.

This chain connects TRBV28 to TRBJ1-1; D is perhaps TRBD1 (5 bases). This CDR3 comprises 12 residues. Germline CDR1 reads MDHEN; CDR2 reads SYDVKM. V was clipped by 9 bases and J by 0 bases, with 8 bases between them. The CDR3 region is CASSDMNTEAFF. In nucleotides, the CDR3 is TGTGCCAGTTCGGACATGAACACTGAAGCTTTCTTT. Based on the CDR3 plus reference TRBV28 and TRBJ1-1, the full variable domain is DVKVTQSSRYLVKRTGEKVFLECVQDMDHENMFWYRQDPGLGLRLIYFSYDVKMKEKGDIPEGYSVSREKKERFSLILESASTNQTSMYLCASSDMNTEAFFGQGTRLTVV.

This chain uses TRBV11-2 with TRBJ1-2; the D gene is possibly TRBD1 (5 bases). The V gene's germline CDR1 is SGHAT and CDR2 FQNNGV. Trimming stripped 2 bases from V and 6 bases from J, with 19 bases between. This CDR3 spans 16 amino acids. The CDR3 region is CASSLMFVTGGNGYTF. The CDR3 DNA follows: TGTGCCAGCAGCTTAATGTTTGTAACAGGAGGAAATGGCTACACCTTC.

This rearrangement joins TRBV7-2 to TRBJ2-7; weak D call: TRBD2 (6 bases). The germline gives CDR1 SGHTA, CDR2 FQGNSA. The CDR3 has 19 amino acids. V lost 3 bases to trimming and J lost 2 bases, with 26 bases between them. The CDR3 sequence: CASSFIPEPGRKGTYEQYF. Here the CDR3 DNA reads TGTGCCAGCAGCTTTATTCCAGAACCGGGGAGGAAGGGGACCTACGAGCAGTACTTC.